The rows below give T cell receptor beta chains drawn from one sample of a study of CD8 T cells in ankylosing spondylitis. TCRdb reanalysed the 5' RACE reads using MiXCR and keeps one entry per CDR3 protein. This sample has 210,000 or so distinct CDR3 sequences, with roughly 8.2% found just once. Sequenced sample: blood, either unsorted or a sorted T cell fraction (not recorded which). Receptors originate from a female donor with ankylosing spondylitis or in good health (not recorded which). The CDR3 runs from the conserved cysteine through the conserved F or W.

V: TRBV7-8
CDR3: CASSFWREGADTQYF

V: TRBV7-6
CDR3: CASSLEQGVSPLHF

V: TRBV11-2
CDR3: CASSLIGETQYF

V: TRBV24-1
CDR3: CATSDGTGGEQFF

V: TRBV6-2/TRBV6-3
CDR3: CASSGDSPVLPQHF

V: TRBV19
CDR3: CATSGGGEHQPQHF

V: TRBV27
CDR3: CASSLSWQYQETQYF

V: TRBV10-3
CDR3: CAISVSLGAGANVLTF

V: TRBV29-1
CDR3: CSVDASGNTEAFF

V: TRBV4-3
CDR3: CASSQDRAGGLSETQYF

V: TRBV18
CDR3: CASSPTAGNNEQFF

V: TRBV12-3/TRBV12-4
CDR3: CASSHGGSGANVLTF

V: TRBV5-1
CDR3: CASSLGSTGTGELFF

V: TRBV3-1
CDR3: CASSPDGNNEQFF

V: TRBV27
CDR3: CASSSGGGDTEAFF

V: TRBV19
CDR3: CASSTPQRDRDSNYGYTF

V: TRBV7-6
CDR3: CASSLSGEQYF

V: TRBV19
CDR3: CARVVSARSYNEQFF

V: TRBV12-3/TRBV12-4
CDR3: CASRTGGAGQPQHF

V: TRBV18
CDR3: CASSPDKNTEAFF